The 18 T cell receptor beta chains below all came from one sample that was sequenced in a study of control samples from healthy donors and cancer patients. The data were produced by immunoSEQ multiplex PCR, yet TCRdb's version contains in-frame clones alone and is incomplete. The table records some 200,000 clones, roughly 89% of them present only once. Sequenced material: blood. The receptors shown here come from a woman in her thirties in good health.

The gene calls are TRBV11-1 and TRBJ1-1, with unresolved D. Per germline, CDR1 SGHAT and CDR2 FQDESV (reference sequence). This CDR3 region has 13 residues. V dropped 1 base and J dropped 2 bases, with 5 bases sitting between them. In DNA form, the CDR3 reads TGTGCCAGCAGCTTAGGCAGAAACACTGAAGCTTTCTTT. The encoded protein is CASSLGRNTEAFF.

Remarks on this clone: Additional DNA sequences in this sample encode the identical CDR3. The chain uses TRBV14 and TRBJ2-1; TRBD2 matches 11 bases. This CDR3 is built from 15 residues. Germline assignment: CDR1 SGHDN and CDR2 FVKESK. Trimming at V came to 1 base and at J to 4 bases, leaving 0 bases not matched to a gene. Written as DNA, the CDR3 is TGTGCCAGCAGCCAAGGGACTAGCGGGTACAATGAGCAGTTCTTC. Protein sequence: CASSQGTSGYNEQFF.

The chain carries TRBV6-5 and TRBJ1-1; 8 bases fit TRBD1. CDR1 is MNHEY and CDR2 is SVGAGI in the germline V gene. CDR3 length: 15 residues. V shed 6 bases and J 1 base; nucleotides not matched to a gene: 7. The CDR3 loop reads CASRSDRGRNTEAFF. The CDR3 DNA reads TGTGCCAGCAGATCCGACAGGGGTCGGAACACTGAAGCTTTCTTT.

This chain uses TRBV10-3 with TRBJ2-6; 8 bases are shared with TRBD1. Looked up from germline, CDR1 is ENHRY and CDR2 is SYGVKD. The ends lost 2 bases at V and 0 bases at J; junction bases unmatched: 3. This CDR3 is built from 17 residues. The chain's CDR3 is CAISEGDRSSGANVLTF. Here the CDR3 DNA reads TGTGCCATCAGTGAGGGGGACAGGAGCTCTGGGGCCAACGTCCTGACTTTC.

DNA for the CDR3: TGTGCCACCAGTGATTTAGGGGGACTAGCGGGAGATAATGAGCAGTTCTTC. Translation gives CATSDLGGLAGDNEQFF. The V call is TRBV24-1, the J call TRBJ2-1; the match to TRBD2 covers 14 bases. In germline, CDR1 is KGHDR, CDR2 SFDVKD. The CDR3 extends over 17 amino acids. V gave up 1 base and J gave up 7 bases; unmatched junction bases: 5.

The V and J genes are TRBV6-2 or TRBV6-3 and TRBJ2-5; D is perhaps TRBD2 (5 bases). Germline V CDR1 and CDR2: MNHEY, SVGEGT. V lost 6 bases and J lost 0, with 8 bases in between. This CDR3 has 13 amino acids. The CDR3 protein is CASSLAYQETQYF. CDR3 DNA sequence: TGTGCCAGCAGCCTAGCTTACCAAGAGACCCAGTACTTC.

The rearrangement joins TRBV11-2 to TRBJ2-1; D remains unclear. V lost 3 bases to trimming and J lost 7 bases, with 10 bases between them. The CDR3 covers 13 residues. The V gene's germline CDR1 is SGHAT and CDR2 FQNNGV. CDR3 amino acids: CASSFLVSNEQFF. Here the CDR3 DNA reads TGTGCCAGCAGCTTCCTAGTGTCGAATGAGCAGTTCTTC.

Note on this clone: Other DNA sequences in the sample encode the same CDR3. The chain carries TRBV11-2 and TRBJ2-5; D may match TRBD1 or TRBD2 (5 bases each). Germline assignment: CDR1 SGHAT and CDR2 FQNNGV. V was shortened by 1 base and J by 2 bases, with 5 bases between the two germline ends. The CDR3 has 13 amino acids. This CDR3 is CASSLGGQETQYF. The CDR3 DNA is TGTGCCAGCAGCTTAGGGGGGCAAGAGACCCAGTACTTC.

The chain has TRBV7-3 and TRBJ2-5; possibly TRBD1 for D (6 bases). V lost 5 bases and J 1 base, leaving 8 bases between the germline ends. This CDR3 is built from 13 residues. Germline V gene data show CDR1 as SGHTA and CDR2 as FQGTGA. The CDR3 reads CASSRTAQETQYF. The CDR3 coding sequence is TGTGCCAGCAGCAGGACAGCCCAAGAGACCCAGTACTTC.

This sequence joins TRBV11-2 and TRBJ1-1; no clear D. Germline loops: CDR1 SGHAT, CDR2 FQNNGV. The CDR3 is made up of 13 amino acids. Between the trimmed V and J ends, which lost 1 base and 0 bases, there was a span of 3 bases. The CDR3 sequence is CASSLGMNTEAFF. The CDR3 bases are TGTGCCAGCAGCTTAGGGATGAACACTGAAGCTTTCTTT.

The chain is built from TRBV5-4 and TRBJ1-4; TRBD1 aligns across 10 bases. This CDR3 has 16 amino acids. Unmatched junction bases numbered 9, after V lost 4 bases and J lost 6 bases. Germline CDR1 reads SGHNT; CDR2 reads YYREEE (reference sequence). The CDR3 DNA sequence: TGTGCCAGCAGCCCCCGTCCGGGACAGGGGTATGAAAAACTGTTTTTT. Translated: CASSPRPGQGYEKLFF. The full variable domain, completed using reference TRBV5-4 and TRBJ1-4, is ETGVTQSPTHLIKTRGQQVTLRCSSQSGHNTVSWYQQALGQGPQFIFQYYREEENGRGNFPPRFSGLQFPNYSSELNVNALELDDSALYLCASSPRPGQGYEKLFFGSGTQLSVL.

V and J are TRBV6-5 and TRBJ2-7; 15 positions agree with TRBD2. CDR3 length: 16 amino acids. Germline CDR1 and CDR2: MNHEY and SVGAGI. J gave up 3 bases and V 0 bases, and 0 bases lay outside the gene matches. The chain's CDR3 is CASSYSGLAGGYEQYF. CDR3 nucleotide sequence: TGTGCCAGCAGTTACTCGGGACTAGCGGGGGGCTACGAGCAGTACTTC.

The rearrangement links TRBV11-3 to TRBJ2-1, with TRBD1 as a possible D gene (6 bases). Germline V gene data show CDR1 as SGHNT and CDR2 as YENEEA. CDR3 length equals 15 residues. The V gene lost 5 bases and the J gene lost 2 bases, with 13 bases spanning the gap. This CDR3 is CASSPQGAPYNEQFF. The CDR3 bases are TGTGCCAGCAGCCCACAGGGAGCCCCCTACAATGAGCAGTTCTTC.

This clone occurred a few times. The rearrangement uses TRBV5-6 and TRBJ1-3; D might be TRBD1 (5 bases). CDR1 and CDR2 (germline): SGHDT, YYEEEE. The V end was cut by 1 base, the J end by 0 bases, with 8 bases between. The CDR3 has 15 amino acids. CDR3 residues: CASSLTGLSGNTIYF. The CDR3, as DNA: TGTGCCAGCAGCTTGACAGGCCTCTCTGGAAACACCATATATTTT.

The rearrangement joins TRBV5-1 to TRBJ2-7, with 10 bases that match TRBD2. V shed 4 bases and J 0 bases; nucleotides not matched to a gene: 4. Per the germline V gene, CDR1 is SGHRS and CDR2 is YFSETQ. The CDR3 sequence is 15 residues long. The CDR3: CASSPLAGASYEQYF. CDR3 DNA sequence: TGCGCCAGCAGCCCCCTAGCGGGAGCCTCCTACGAGCAGTACTTC.

The chain couples TRBV19 to TRBJ1-4; D possibly corresponds to TRBD1 (6 bases). CDR1 is LNHDA and CDR2 is SQIVND in the germline V gene (reference sequence). This CDR3 region has 15 residues. V lost 5 bases and J 0 bases, leaving 10 bases between the germline ends. The CDR3 reads CASSPDRPTNEKLFF. The CDR3 nucleotides read TGTGCCAGTAGTCCGGACAGACCAACTAATGAAAAACTGTTTTTT.

The V and J genes are TRBV27 and TRBJ1-6, with a possible D match to TRBD1 (5 bases). From germline, CDR1 is MNHEY and CDR2 SMNVEV (reference sequence). This CDR3 is 15 amino acids long. The ends were cut back, 2 bases at V and 5 bases at J, with 10 bases in the middle. The CDR3 coding sequence is TGTGCCAGCAGTTTAGCAGGGATGAATAATTCACCCCTCCACTTT. The encoded protein is CASSLAGMNNSPLHF.

The gene calls are TRBV18 and TRBJ1-5, with 8 bases matching TRBD1. Per germline, CDR1 KGHSH and CDR2 LQKENI. J was trimmed by 7 bases and V by 0 bases; bases with no gene match: 5. This CDR3 comprises 15 residues. The chain's CDR3 is CASSPPGQGGQPQHF. The CDR3, as DNA: TGTGCCAGCTCACCACCCGGACAGGGCGGCCAGCCCCAGCATTTT.